Below are 29 T cell receptor beta chains sequenced from a single sample in a study of T cells in narcolepsy. Clones were read by immunoSEQ multiplex PCR, and TCRdb kept only the in-frame ones, dropping some. The data contain tens of thousands of clones, approximately 89% of them singletons. Sequenced sample: CD45RA- memory CD4+ T cells from PBMCs. Receptors originate from a human donor with narcolepsy.

The chain combines TRBV6-1 with TRBJ2-7; 7 bases are shared with TRBD1. CDR1 and CDR2 from the germline V gene are MNHNS and SASEGT. This CDR3 region has 15 residues. The V gene end was trimmed by 6 bases and the J gene end by 0 bases; junction bases not matched to a gene: 8. The CDR3 region is CASSPGTANSYEQYF. For the CDR3, the DNA is TGTGCCAGCAGCCCCGGGACAGCCAACTCCTACGAGCAGTACTTC.

This chain joins TRBV5-1 and TRBJ1-2; tentative D call: TRBD1 (6 bases). Trimming stripped 0 bases from V and 8 bases from J, with 17 bases between. CDR3 length: 15 residues. CDR1 SGHRS and CDR2 YFSETQ come from the germline V gene. The CDR3 DNA reads as TGCGCCAGCAGCTTGGAGGGGGTTTCGGGAAACGGCTACACCTTC. Translating gives CASSLEGVSGNGYTF.

V and J are TRBV29-1 and TRBJ2-7; 14 bases map to TRBD2. There are 17 residues in the CDR3. Trimming removed 4 bases from V and 2 bases from J; junction bases left unmatched: 10. Germline lookup yields CDR1 SQVTM and CDR2 ANQGSEA. DNA of the CDR3: TGCAGCGTTGCACCGGGACTAGCGGGAGTAAGGACCTACGAGCAGTACTTC. Translated, it gives CSVAPGLAGVRTYEQYF.

A few counts support this clone. The rearrangement joins TRBV19 to TRBJ1-6; D unresolved. Trimming cost V 5 bases and J 0 bases, with 23 bases left between them. The germline V gene encodes CDR1 LNHDA and CDR2 SQIVND (reference sequence). The CDR3 is 20 amino acids. The CDR3 is CASSAGPPQRLSSYNSPLHF. DNA of the CDR3: TGTGCCAGTAGTGCTGGCCCCCCACAAAGGCTGAGCTCCTATAATTCACCCCTCCACTTT.

The gene calls are TRBV28 and TRBJ2-7, with 7 bases that match TRBD1. The germline V gene encodes CDR1 MDHEN and CDR2 SYDVKM. J was trimmed by 5 bases and V by 11 bases; bases with no gene match: 9. This CDR3 has 12 residues. CDR3 coding DNA: TGTGCCTCACGACAGGGTCACAACGAGCAGTACTTC. Amino acid sequence: CASRQGHNEQYF.

This chain connects TRBV5-4 to TRBJ1-3, with 9 positions matching TRBD1. V lost 4 bases to trimming and J lost 9 bases; unmatched junction nucleotides: 5. This CDR3 comprises 13 residues. Germline V gene lookup returns CDR1 SGHNT and CDR2 YYREEE (reference sequence). The CDR3 DNA is TGTGCCAGCAGCCAACAGGGGGCAGGCACCATATATTTT. Its translation is CASSQQGAGTIYF.

The gene calls are TRBV30 and TRBJ2-1; tentatively, D is TRBD1 or TRBD2 (5 bases each). The germline CDR1 and CDR2 sequences are GTSNPN and SVGIG (reference sequence). The V end lost 5 bases, the J end lost 4 bases, and 18 bases lay between the germline ends. The CDR3 runs 15 residues. In DNA, the CDR3 is TGTGCCTGGGGTCCCCCTGGGGGAATTTACAATGAGCAGTTCTTC. It is translated as CAWGPPGGIYNEQFF.

This CDR3 is CASSIQGLYSNQPQHF. The CDR3 DNA follows: TGTGCCAGCAGTATTCAGGGCCTCTATAGCAATCAGCCCCAGCATTTT. V gene TRBV7-2 combines with J gene TRBJ1-5, with a weak D call TRBD1 (5 bases). This CDR3 contains 16 residues. The germline V gene has CDR1 SGHTA and CDR2 FQGNSA. V was clipped by 6 bases and J by 0 bases, with 15 bases between them.

The gene calls are TRBV21-1 and TRBJ1-1. TRBV21-1 is recorded as a pseudogene. The CDR3 loop spans 21 amino acids. The CDR3 sequence is CASSKGLDGGRHAWENTEAFF. In DNA form, the CDR3 reads TGTGCCAGCAGCAAAGGCCTGGACGGCGGCCGGCACGCCTGGGAAAACACTGAAGCTTTCTTT.

The chain carries TRBV5-1 and TRBJ2-2; D not resolved. The CDR3 totals 15 residues. Per germline, CDR1 SGHRS and CDR2 YFSETQ. The V gene lost 0 bases and the J gene lost 1 base, with 7 bases spanning the gap. This chain's CDR3 is CASSLGALNTGELFF. The CDR3 nucleotides read TGCGCCAGCAGCTTGGGAGCGCTGAACACCGGGGAGCTGTTTTTT.

The gene calls are TRBV6-6 and TRBJ2-7, with unresolved D. The CDR3 sequence is 13 residues long. CDR1 is MNHNY and CDR2 is SVGAGI in the germline V gene (reference sequence). Trimming shortened V by 5 bases and J by 5 bases, and 13 bases separated the two germline ends. CDR3: CASSTRRPNEQYF. CDR3 bases: TGTGCCAGCAGTACCCGCCGGCCCAACGAGCAGTACTTC.

The chain couples TRBV19 to TRBJ2-3, with 14 bases identical to TRBD2. The V gene end was trimmed by 4 bases and the J gene end by 5 bases; junction bases not matched to a gene: 5. Germline loops: CDR1 LNHDA, CDR2 SQIVND (reference sequence). The CDR3 is 16 amino acids. In nucleotides, the CDR3 is TGTGCCAGTAGTAGACTAGCGGGAGGGCCAGGAGATACGCAGTATTTT. Its protein is CASSRLAGGPGDTQYF.

The V and J genes are TRBV19 and TRBJ1-1; D gene unclear. Germline lookup yields CDR1 LNHDA and CDR2 SQIVND (reference sequence). The CDR3 has 13 amino acids. V shed 9 bases and J shed 1 base, with 12 bases lying between them. CDR3 nucleotides: TGTGCCAGCCACAACGAACCGAACACTGAAGCTTTCTTT. This gives the protein CASHNEPNTEAFF. Together with reference TRBV19 and TRBJ1-1, the CDR3 gives the full variable domain: DGGITQSPKYLFRKEGQNVTLSCEQNLNHDAMYWYRQDPGQGLRLIYYSQIVNDFQKGDIAEGYSVSREKKESFPLTVTSAQKNPTAFYLCASHNEPNTEAFFGQGTRLTVV.

A word on this clone: Other DNA sequences in this specimen translate into the identical CDR3. The chain couples TRBV5-1 to TRBJ1-1; 8 positions match TRBD1. Trimming at V came to 3 bases and at J to 2 bases, leaving 6 bases not matched to a gene. The CDR3 sequence is 15 residues long. Germline V gives CDR1 SGHRS, CDR2 YFSETQ. Here the CDR3 reads CASSSATGANTEAFF. The CDR3 nucleotides are TGCGCCAGCAGCTCCGCGACAGGGGCCAACACTGAAGCTTTCTTT.

In the case of this clone: The junction does not match germline at one end; this may be a read error. The J gene is TRBJ2-7, the V gene TRBV6-4; 12 bases align to TRBD2. The length of the CDR3 is 19 residues. CDR1 and CDR2 from the germline V gene are MRHNA and SNTAGT. The CDR3 region has the DNA TGTGCCAGCAGTGGGGGACTAGCGGGCTCCGCAATTCCCTCCTACGGGCAGTACTTC. Protein product: CASSGGLAGSAIPSYGQYF.

The rearrangement joins TRBV7-6 to TRBJ2-7; TRBD1 or TRBD2 may be the D gene (7 bases each). CDR3 size: 16 residues. In germline, CDR1 is SGHVS, CDR2 FNYEAQ. V was clipped by 6 bases and J by 3 bases, with 21 bases between them. Written as DNA, the CDR3 is TGTGCCAGCAGTTACACCCGGGGGGCAGGGGGCTACGAGCAGTACTTC. This codes for CASSYTRGAGGYEQYF.

The CDR3: CASSQSGSRVVSYEQYF. The CDR3 nucleotides are TGTGCCAGCAGCCAATCGGGGTCCAGGGTGGTATCCTACGAGCAGTACTTC. V is TRBV16 and J is TRBJ2-7; possibly TRBD1 for D (5 bases). V was cut by 0 bases and J by 1 base, with 16 bases left in between. Per germline, CDR1 KGHSY and CDR2 FQNENV. The CDR3 sequence is 17 residues long.

The CDR3 spells CASSQFPSGASYEQYF. CDR3 nucleotides: TGTGCCAGCAGCCAATTTCCTAGCGGGGCCTCCTACGAGCAGTACTTC. The chain employs TRBV4-2 and TRBJ2-7; 9 nucleotides line up with TRBD2. CDR3 length: 16 residues. With V trimmed by 2 bases and J by 0 bases, 5 bases remained unmatched. Germline values: CDR1 LGHNA, CDR2 YNFKEQ.

The chain couples TRBV11-2 to TRBJ2-7; the D gene is possibly TRBD1 (6 bases). The CDR3 consists of 15 residues. CDR1 is SGHAT and CDR2 is FQNNGV in the germline V gene. Trimming took 6 bases from V and 3 from J, leaving 18 bases between them. CDR3 DNA: TGTGCCAGCAGTACATTCCGAGGGGGAAACTACGAGCAGTACTTC. The encoded protein is CASSTFRGGNYEQYF.

V gene TRBV28 combines with J gene TRBJ1-2; perhaps TRBD1 as D (5 bases). Trimming cost V 2 bases and J 7 bases, with 8 bases left between them. The CDR3 is made up of 12 amino acids. Germline lookup yields CDR1 MDHEN and CDR2 SYDVKM. CDR3 sequence: CASSLGGLGYTF. The CDR3 bases are TGTGCCAGCAGTTTAGGGGGACTTGGCTACACCTTC.

CDR3 sequence reads: CASSLGTSGRETQYF. The CDR3 DNA reads TGTGCCAGCAGCTTGGGGACGAGCGGGAGAGAGACCCAGTACTTC. J is TRBJ2-5 and V is TRBV11-2; 8 bases agree with TRBD2. Per germline, CDR1 SGHAT and CDR2 FQNNGV. With 3 bases clipped from V and 4 bases from J, the junction kept 7 bases outside the gene matches. This CDR3 is built from 15 residues. The variable domain in full, completed from reference TRBV11-2 and TRBJ2-5, reads EAGVAQSPRYKIIEKRQSVAFWCNPISGHATLYWYQQILGQGPKLLIQFQNNGVVDDSQLPKDRFSAERLKGVDSTLKIQPAKLEDSAVYLCASSLGTSGRETQYFGPGTRLLVL.

The chain combines TRBV11-3 with TRBJ1-5; possibly TRBD1 for D (6 bases). This CDR3 is 19 amino acids long. V shed 2 bases and J shed 0 bases, with 20 bases lying between them. In germline, CDR1 is SGHNT, CDR2 YENEEA. The DNA of the CDR3 is TGTGCCAGCAGCTTATTTAGGTGGTCAGGGGTCGATAGCAATCAGCCCCAGCATTTT. Translating gives CASSLFRWSGVDSNQPQHF.

V is TRBV5-1 and J is TRBJ1-1; D is undetermined. Germline V gene sequence: CDR1 SGHRS, CDR2 YFSETQ. V shed 2 bases and J shed 0 bases, with 11 bases lying between them. This CDR3 has 15 residues. The CDR3 region has the DNA TGCGCCAGCAGCTTACCGAGTCAGATGAACACTGAAGCTTTCTTT. Amino acids: CASSLPSQMNTEAFF.

This clone has just one count. This rearrangement joins TRBV5-1 to TRBJ2-7; 8 bases align to TRBD2. With 7 bases clipped from V and 1 base from J, the junction kept 10 bases outside the gene matches. CDR3 length: 15 residues. Germline CDR1 and CDR2: SGHRS and YFSETQ. CDR3 protein: CASHAGGARSYEQYF. Here the CDR3 DNA reads TGCGCCAGCCACGCCGGGGGGGCGAGATCCTACGAGCAGTACTTC.

Details on this clone: The same CDR3 is also encoded by other DNA sequences in this sample. The V gene is TRBV27, the J gene TRBJ2-3; D unclear. The V gene lost 4 bases and the J gene lost 6 bases, with 17 bases spanning the gap. Germline CDR1 is MNHEY and CDR2 is SMNVEV (reference sequence). The CDR3 sequence is 15 residues long. The DNA for the CDR3 is TGTGCCAGCAGTTCCACCGTTCTATTGATGGATACGCAGTATTTT. It yields the protein CASSSTVLLMDTQYF.

The rearrangement joins TRBV4-2 to TRBJ1-6, with unresolved D. Trimming pared 0 bases from V and 7 bases from J, leaving 10 bases between. The CDR3 is 15 amino acids. Per the germline V gene, CDR1 is LGHNA and CDR2 is YNFKEQ. DNA of the CDR3: TGTGCCAGCAGCCAAGATGGGCAGAACAATTCACCCCTCCACTTT. Translating it yields CASSQDGQNNSPLHF.

CDR3 coding DNA: TGCGCCAGCAGCTCGAGGGGTGGGACAGGACAAGAGACCCAGTACTTC. This gives the protein CASSSRGGTGQETQYF. The chain is built from TRBV5-1 and TRBJ2-5; 8 bases map to TRBD1. CDR1 and CDR2 from the germline V gene are SGHRS and YFSETQ. The V and J ends lost 3 bases and 2 bases, in that order; junction bases with no gene match: 9. The CDR3 is made up of 16 amino acids.

The rearrangement uses TRBV5-4 and TRBJ2-5; D may be TRBD2 (6 bases). V was pared by 0 bases and J by 1 base, with 19 bases between. The length of the CDR3 is 18 residues. Germline CDR1 reads SGHNT; CDR2 reads YYREEE (reference sequence). CDR3: CASSLDGLQTTAQETQYF. In DNA, the CDR3 is TGTGCCAGCAGCTTGGACGGACTACAAACAACGGCCCAAGAGACCCAGTACTTC.

This rearrangement joins TRBV6-1 to TRBJ1-2, with TRBD1 matching over 8 bases. Germline V lookup: CDR1 MNHNS, CDR2 SASEGT. After removal of 3 bases from V and 9 bases from J, the junction contained 9 bases not matched to a gene. The CDR3 has 14 amino acids. CDR3 nucleotide sequence: TGTGCCAGCAGTGACGGGTACAGGGGGACGAGCTACACCTTC. Its translation: CASSDGYRGTSYTF.